This T cell receptor beta chain came from a study of response to subunit inactivated influenza vaccine. Study results and limitations: The authors suggested that few new T cells are recruited per seasonal influenza vaccination.

TCRdb independently ran MiXCR on the RT-PCR reads; one entry per CDR3 protein. This table has 650,000 to 800,000 distinct CDR3 sequences, 14% appearing once. This CDR3 spans 14 amino acids. V shed 7 bases, J shed 6 bases, and the junction held 10 bases outside the gene matches. Germline lookup yields CDR1 SQVTM and CDR2 ANQGSEA. This clonotype was detected a few times. What it binds is not known. The sequencing used PBMCs from blood, collected around two weeks before vaccination. The TCR originated in a man in his forties or fifties who received an inactivated influenza vaccine. The chain recombines TRBV29-1 with TRBJ2-2; 8 bases line up with TRBD1. CDR3 sequence: CSASGGGLSGELFF. DNA for the CDR3: TGCAGCGCCTCAGGGGGCGGTCTGTCCGGGGAGCTGTTTTTT.